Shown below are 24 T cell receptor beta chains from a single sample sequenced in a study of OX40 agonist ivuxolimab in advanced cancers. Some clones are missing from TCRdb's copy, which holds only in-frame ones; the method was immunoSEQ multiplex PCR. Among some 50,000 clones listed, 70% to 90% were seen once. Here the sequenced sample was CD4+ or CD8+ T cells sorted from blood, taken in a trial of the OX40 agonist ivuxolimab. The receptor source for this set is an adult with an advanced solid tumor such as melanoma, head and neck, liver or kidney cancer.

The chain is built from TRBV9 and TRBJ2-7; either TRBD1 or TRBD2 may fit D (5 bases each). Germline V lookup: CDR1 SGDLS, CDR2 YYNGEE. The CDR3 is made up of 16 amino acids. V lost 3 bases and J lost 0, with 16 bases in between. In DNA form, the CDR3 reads TGTGCCAGCAGCGACAACGCCGGGGCTAGCTCCTACGAGCAGTACTTC. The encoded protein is CASSDNAGASSYEQYF.

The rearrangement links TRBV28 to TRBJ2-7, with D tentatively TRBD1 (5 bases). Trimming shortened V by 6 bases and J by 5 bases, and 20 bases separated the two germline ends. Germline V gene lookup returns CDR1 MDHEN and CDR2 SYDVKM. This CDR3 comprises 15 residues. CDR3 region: CASSFPSGQGDEQYF. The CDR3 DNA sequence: TGTGCCAGCAGCTTTCCCTCCGGACAAGGCGACGAGCAGTACTTC.

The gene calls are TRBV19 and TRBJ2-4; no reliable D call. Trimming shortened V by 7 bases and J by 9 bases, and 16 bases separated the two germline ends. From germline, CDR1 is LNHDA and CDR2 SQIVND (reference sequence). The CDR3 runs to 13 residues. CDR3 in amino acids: CASKINSQGIQYF. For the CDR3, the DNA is TGTGCCAGTAAAATAAATAGCCAAGGCATTCAGTACTTC.

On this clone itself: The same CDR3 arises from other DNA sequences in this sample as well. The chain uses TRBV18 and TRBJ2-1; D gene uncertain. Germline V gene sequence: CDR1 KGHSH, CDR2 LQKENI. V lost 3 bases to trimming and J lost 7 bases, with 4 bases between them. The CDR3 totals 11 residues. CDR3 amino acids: CASSPSNEQFF. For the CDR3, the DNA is TGTGCCAGCTCACCCTCTAATGAGCAGTTCTTC.

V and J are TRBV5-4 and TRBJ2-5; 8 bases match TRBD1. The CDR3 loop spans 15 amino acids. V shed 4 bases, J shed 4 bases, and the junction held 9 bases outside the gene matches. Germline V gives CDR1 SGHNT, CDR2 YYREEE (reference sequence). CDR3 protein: CASSRGQAFGETQYF. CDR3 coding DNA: TGTGCCAGCAGCCGGGGACAGGCCTTTGGAGAGACCCAGTACTTC.

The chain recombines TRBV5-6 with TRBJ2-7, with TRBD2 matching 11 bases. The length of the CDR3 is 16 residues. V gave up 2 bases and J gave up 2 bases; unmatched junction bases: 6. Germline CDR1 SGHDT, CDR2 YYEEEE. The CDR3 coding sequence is TGTGCCAGCAGCTTACGGACTAGCGGGTACACCTACGAGCAGTACTTC. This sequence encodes CASSLRTSGYTYEQYF.

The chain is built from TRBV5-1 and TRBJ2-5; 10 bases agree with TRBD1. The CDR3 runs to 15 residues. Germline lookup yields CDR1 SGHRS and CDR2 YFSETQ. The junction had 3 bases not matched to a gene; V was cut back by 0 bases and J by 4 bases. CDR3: CASSLGDRGGETQYF. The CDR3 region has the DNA TGCGCCAGCAGCTTGGGGGACAGGGGAGGAGAGACCCAGTACTTC.

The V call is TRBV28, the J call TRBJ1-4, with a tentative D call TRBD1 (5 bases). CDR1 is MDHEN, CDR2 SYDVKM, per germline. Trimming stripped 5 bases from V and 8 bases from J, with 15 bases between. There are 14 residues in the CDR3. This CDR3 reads CASSTRVAGEKLFF. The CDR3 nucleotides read TGTGCCAGCAGTACCAGGGTAGCGGGGGAAAAACTGTTTTTT. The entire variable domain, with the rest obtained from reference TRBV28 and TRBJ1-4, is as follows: DVKVTQSSRYLVKRTGEKVFLECVQDMDHENMFWYRQDPGLGLRLIYFSYDVKMKEKGDIPEGYSVSREKKERFSLILESASTNQTSMYLCASSTRVAGEKLFFGSGTQLSVL.

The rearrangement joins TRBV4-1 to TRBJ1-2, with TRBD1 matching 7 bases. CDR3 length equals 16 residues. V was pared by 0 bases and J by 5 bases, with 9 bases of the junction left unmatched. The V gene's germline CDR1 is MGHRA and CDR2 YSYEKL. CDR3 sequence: CASSQDGTRGDYGYTF. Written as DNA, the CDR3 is TGCGCCAGCAGCCAAGATGGGACCAGGGGGGATTATGGCTACACCTTC.

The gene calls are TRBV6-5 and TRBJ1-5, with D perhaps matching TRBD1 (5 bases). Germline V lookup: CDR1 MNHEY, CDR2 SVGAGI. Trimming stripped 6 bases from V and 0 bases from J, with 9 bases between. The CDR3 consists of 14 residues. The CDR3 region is CASRGGYSNQPQHF. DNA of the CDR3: TGTGCCAGCAGGGGGGGTTATAGCAATCAGCCCCAGCATTTT.

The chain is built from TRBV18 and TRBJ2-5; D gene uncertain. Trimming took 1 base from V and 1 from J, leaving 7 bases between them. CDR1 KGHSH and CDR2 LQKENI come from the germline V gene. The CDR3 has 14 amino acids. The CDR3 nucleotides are TGTGCCAGCTCACCACAGGAGATCCAAGAGACCCAGTACTTC. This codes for CASSPQEIQETQYF. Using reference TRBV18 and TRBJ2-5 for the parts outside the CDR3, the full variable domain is NAGVMQNPRHLVRRRGQEARLRCSPMKGHSHVYWYRQLPEEGLKFMVYLQKENIIDESGMPKERFSAEFPKEGPSILRIQQVVRGDSAAYFCASSPQEIQETQYFGPGTRLLVL.

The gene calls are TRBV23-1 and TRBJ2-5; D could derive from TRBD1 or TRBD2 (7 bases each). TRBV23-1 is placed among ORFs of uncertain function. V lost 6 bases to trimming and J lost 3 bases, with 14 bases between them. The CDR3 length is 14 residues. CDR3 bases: TGCGCCAGCAGAGCGGGACAGACAAAAGAGACCCAGTACTTC. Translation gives CASRAGQTKETQYF.

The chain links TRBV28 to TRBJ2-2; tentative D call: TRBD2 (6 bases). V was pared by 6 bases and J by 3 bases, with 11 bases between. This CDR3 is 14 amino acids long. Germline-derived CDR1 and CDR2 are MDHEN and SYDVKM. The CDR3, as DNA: TGTGCCAGCAGAAGGGCGGGGCACACCGGGGAGCTGTTTTTT. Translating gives CASRRAGHTGELFF.

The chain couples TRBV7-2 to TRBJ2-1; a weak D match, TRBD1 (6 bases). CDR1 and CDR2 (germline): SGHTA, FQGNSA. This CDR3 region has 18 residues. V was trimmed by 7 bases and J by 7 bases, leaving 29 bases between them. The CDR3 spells CASTTQSATGVRGNEQFF. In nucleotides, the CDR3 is TGTGCCAGCACGACACAATCCGCCACAGGCGTTAGGGGGAATGAGCAGTTCTTC.

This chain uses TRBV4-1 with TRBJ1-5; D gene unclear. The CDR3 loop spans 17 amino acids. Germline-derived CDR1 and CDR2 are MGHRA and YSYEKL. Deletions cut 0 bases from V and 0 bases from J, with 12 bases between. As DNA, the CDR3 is TGCGCCAGCAGCCAAGATGGGAGGCCAAATAGCAATCAGCCCCAGCATTTT. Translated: CASSQDGRPNSNQPQHF.

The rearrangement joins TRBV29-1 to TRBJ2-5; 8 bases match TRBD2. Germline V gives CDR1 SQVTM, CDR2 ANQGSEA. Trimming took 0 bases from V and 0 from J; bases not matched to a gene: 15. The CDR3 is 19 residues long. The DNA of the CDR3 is TGCAGCGTTGAAGATAGCAGCGGGAGAGGGGGGACGTACCAAGAGACCCAGTACTTC. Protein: CSVEDSSGRGGTYQETQYF.

CDR3 region: CASSSQTGLLANVLTF. The CDR3 bases are TGTGCCAGCAGTTCGCAGACAGGTCTCTTGGCCAACGTCCTGACTTTC. The rearrangement joins TRBV28 to TRBJ2-6, with a possible D match to TRBD1 (6 bases). V dropped 4 bases and J dropped 6 bases, with 16 bases sitting between them. Germline CDR1 MDHEN, CDR2 SYDVKM. There are 16 residues in the CDR3.

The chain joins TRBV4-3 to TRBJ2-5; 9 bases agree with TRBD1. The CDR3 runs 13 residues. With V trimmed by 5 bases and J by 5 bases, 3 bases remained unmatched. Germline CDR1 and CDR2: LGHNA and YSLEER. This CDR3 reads CASSWTGEETQYF. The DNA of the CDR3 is TGCGCCAGCAGCTGGACAGGGGAGGAGACCCAGTACTTC.

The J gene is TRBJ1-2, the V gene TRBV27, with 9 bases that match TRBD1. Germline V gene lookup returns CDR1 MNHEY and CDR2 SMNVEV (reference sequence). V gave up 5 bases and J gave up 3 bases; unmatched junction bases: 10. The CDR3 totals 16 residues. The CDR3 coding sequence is TGTGCCAGCAGTAGGACAGGGGCAGGTTGGGACTATGGCTACACCTTC. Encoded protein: CASSRTGAGWDYGYTF.

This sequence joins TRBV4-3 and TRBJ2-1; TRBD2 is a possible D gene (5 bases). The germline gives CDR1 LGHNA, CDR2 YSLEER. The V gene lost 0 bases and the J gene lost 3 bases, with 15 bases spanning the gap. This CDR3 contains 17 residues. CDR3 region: CASSQEALLGSYNEQFF. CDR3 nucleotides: TGCGCCAGCAGCCAAGAAGCCCTGCTTGGGAGCTACAATGAGCAGTTCTTC.

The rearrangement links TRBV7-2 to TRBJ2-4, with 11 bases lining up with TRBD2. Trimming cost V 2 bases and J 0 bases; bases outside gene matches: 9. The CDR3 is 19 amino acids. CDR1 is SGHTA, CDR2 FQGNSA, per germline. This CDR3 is CASSLTSGSGALAKNIQYF. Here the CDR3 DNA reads TGTGCCAGCAGCTTAACTAGCGGGAGTGGTGCTCTAGCCAAAAACATTCAGTACTTC.

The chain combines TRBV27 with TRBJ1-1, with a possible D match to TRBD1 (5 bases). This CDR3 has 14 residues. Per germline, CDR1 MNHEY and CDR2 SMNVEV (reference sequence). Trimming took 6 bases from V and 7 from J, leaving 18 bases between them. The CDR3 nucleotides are TGTGCCAGCAGGTACAGGTGGTTGAGGGATGAAGCTTTCTTT. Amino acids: CASRYRWLRDEAFF.

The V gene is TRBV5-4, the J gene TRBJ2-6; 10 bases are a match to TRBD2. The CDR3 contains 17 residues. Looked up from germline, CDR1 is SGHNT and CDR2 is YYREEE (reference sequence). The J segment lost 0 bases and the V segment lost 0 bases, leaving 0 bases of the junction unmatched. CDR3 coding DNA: TGTGCCAGCAGCTTGGGACTAGCGGGCTCTGGGGCCAACGTCCTGACTTTC. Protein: CASSLGLAGSGANVLTF.

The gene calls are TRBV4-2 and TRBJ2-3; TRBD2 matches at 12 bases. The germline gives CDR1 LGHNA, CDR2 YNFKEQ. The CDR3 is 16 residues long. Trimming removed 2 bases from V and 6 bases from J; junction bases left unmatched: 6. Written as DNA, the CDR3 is TGTGCCAGCAGCCAACTAGCGGGAGGGCCGCGGGATACGCAGTATTTT. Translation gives CASSQLAGGPRDTQYF.